This T cell receptor beta chain was sequenced in a study of blood T cell repertoires in COVID-19. As for the study in general: Samples representing acute and convalescent COVID-19 were sourced from the United States, Italy and Spain. Sources were T cells, B-cell-depleted T cells, or PBMCs; the material itself was cDNA or gDNA.

Authors' analysis steps: Quantification of nucleated cells was approximated via reference gene primer amplification. Sequencing was performed with immunoSEQ multiplex PCR; in TCRdb, only in-frame clones are kept and a portion is missing. Clone size and the V and J calls come from that table; the DNA yielded D and trimming. The repertoire holds 15,000 or so clones, with about 92% as singletons. CDR3 length: 15 residues. The germline V and J ends were trimmed by 6 bases and 6 bases, with 21 bases remaining between them. Germline CDR1 and CDR2: MNHEY and SMNVEV (reference sequence). The count of this clone is one.

Sequenced input: peripheral blood. The J gene is TRBJ2-7, the V gene TRBV27; a possible D gene is TRBD1 (6 bases). The sequence was collected from a human donor with active COVID-19. The donor label of this sample is uncertain. The CDR3 loop reads CASRPGDRRLREQYF. The CDR3 DNA reads as TGTGCCAGCAGACCAGGGGACCGACGCCTTCGCGAGCAGTACTTC.